Below, 6 T cell receptor beta chains from the same sample are listed, as sequenced in a study of cytomegalovirus exposure and HLA in healthy donors. Primers: 60 Vbeta forward and 13 Jbeta reverse. Method: immunoSEQ multiplex PCR; TCRdb's copy keeps in-frame clones and lacks some. This table has 80,000 or so clones, roughly 80% appearing once. Sequencing was carried out using PBMCs. Receptors were obtained from a man between 40 and 49 years old in good health and CMV-seronegative.

This rearrangement joins TRBV7-3 to TRBJ2-1; 9 bases fit TRBD2. J lost 6 bases, V lost 1 base, and 10 bases had no gene match. The CDR3 has 17 residues. Per the germline V gene, CDR1 is SGHTA and CDR2 is FQGTGA. The CDR3 here is CASSLRSMGTSRNEQFF. The CDR3 bases are TGTGCCAGCAGCTTAAGGTCGATGGGGACTAGCCGCAATGAGCAGTTCTTC.

This sequence joins TRBV29-1 and TRBJ2-5; a possible D gene is TRBD1 (6 bases). The V gene lost 3 bases and the J gene lost 4 bases, with 9 bases spanning the gap. This CDR3 has 12 amino acids. Germline-derived CDR1 and CDR2 are SQVTM and ANQGSEA. The CDR3 loop is CSVEGRGETQYF. The CDR3 DNA reads as TGCAGCGTTGAGGGCAGGGGAGAGACCCAGTACTTC.

J is TRBJ2-1 and V is TRBV10-2; tentative D call: TRBD2 (6 bases). Trimming pared 0 bases from V and 5 bases from J, leaving 14 bases between. The CDR3 is 16 residues long. Germline CDR1 and CDR2: WSHSY and SAAADI. CDR3 protein: CASSESIGGPHNEQFF. The CDR3 DNA sequence: TGCGCCAGCAGTGAGTCGATCGGGGGTCCTCACAATGAGCAGTTCTTC.

The chain employs TRBV7-9 and TRBJ2-7, with D tentatively TRBD1 (7 bases). The CDR3 loop spans 16 amino acids. CDR1 and CDR2 from the germline V gene are SEHNR and FQNEAQ (reference sequence). The V end lost 11 bases, the J end lost 2 bases, and 25 bases lay between the germline ends. The CDR3 DNA is TGTGCCTGCGGAGGAGGAGCCGGCAGGGGGGCCTACGAGCAGTACTTC. Translating gives CACGGGAGRGAYEQYF.

V gene TRBV19 combines with J gene TRBJ1-3; D gene unclear. The germline V gene encodes CDR1 LNHDA and CDR2 SQIVND (reference sequence). The CDR3 is made up of 15 amino acids. Trimming removed 0 bases at V and 0 bases at J, with 6 bases between. The CDR3 region is CASSIDGNSGNTIYF. Here the CDR3 DNA reads TGTGCCAGTAGTATAGACGGGAACTCTGGAAACACCATATATTTT.

CDR3 nucleotide sequence: TGTGCCAGCAGCTTAGAGGGGACTAACTCCTACGAGCAGTACTTC. Encoded protein: CASSLEGTNSYEQYF. The rearrangement links TRBV7-2 to TRBJ2-7, with 7 bases fitting TRBD2. The CDR3 extends over 15 amino acids. Looked up from germline, CDR1 is SGHTA and CDR2 is FQGNSA. The J segment lost 0 bases and the V segment lost 1 base, leaving 3 bases of the junction unmatched.